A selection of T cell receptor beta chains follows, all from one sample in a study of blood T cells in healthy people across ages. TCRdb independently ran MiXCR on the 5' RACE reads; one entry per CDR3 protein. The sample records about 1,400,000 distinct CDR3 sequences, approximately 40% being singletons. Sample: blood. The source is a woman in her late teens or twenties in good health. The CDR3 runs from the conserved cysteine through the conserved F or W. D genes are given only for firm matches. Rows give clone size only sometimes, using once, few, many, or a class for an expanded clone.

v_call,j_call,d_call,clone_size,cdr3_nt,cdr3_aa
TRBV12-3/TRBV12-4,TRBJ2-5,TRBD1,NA,TGTGCCAGCAGTCCCCGGGACAGTGAACAAGAGACCCAGTACTTC,CASSPRDSEQETQYF
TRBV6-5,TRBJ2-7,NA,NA,TGTGCCAGCAGTAAAGACACCAGCTCCTACGAGCAGTACTTC,CASSKDTSSYEQYF
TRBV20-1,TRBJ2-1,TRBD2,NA,TGCAGTGCTAGAGATTTTACCGGGACTATCGGTGGAGATGAGCAGTTCTTC,CSARDFTGTIGGDEQFF
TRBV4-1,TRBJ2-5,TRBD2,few,TGCGCCAGCAGCCTTATACTAGCGGAACAAGAGACCCAGTACTTC,CASSLILAEQETQYF
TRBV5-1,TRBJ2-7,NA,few,TGCGCCAGCAGTCTAATGGCATCGGCGGCAGGGAGCCACTACGAGCAGTACTTC,CASSLMASAAGSHYEQYF
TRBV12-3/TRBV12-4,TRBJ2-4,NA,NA,TGTGCCAGCAGTTCAGGAGGGAAGACAGGGTACATTCAGTACTTC,CASSSGGKTGYIQYF
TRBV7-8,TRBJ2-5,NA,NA,TGTGCCAGCAGCTTAGTAACCGGAACGGGGAATGAGCAGTACTTC,CASSLVTGTGNEQYF
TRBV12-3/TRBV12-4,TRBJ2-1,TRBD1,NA,TGTGCCAGCCGGGACAGACAAAATGAGCAGTTCTTC,CASRDRQNEQFF
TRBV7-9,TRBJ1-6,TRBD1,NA,TGTGCCAGCAGCTTAGCAGTTGCGGACAGGGGGCCAGGATCACCCCTCCACTTT,CASSLAVADRGPGSPLHF
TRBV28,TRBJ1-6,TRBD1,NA,TGTGCCAGCAGTTCTCCCGGACAGGGGGACTTTAATTCACCCCTCCACTTT,CASSSPGQGDFNSPLHF